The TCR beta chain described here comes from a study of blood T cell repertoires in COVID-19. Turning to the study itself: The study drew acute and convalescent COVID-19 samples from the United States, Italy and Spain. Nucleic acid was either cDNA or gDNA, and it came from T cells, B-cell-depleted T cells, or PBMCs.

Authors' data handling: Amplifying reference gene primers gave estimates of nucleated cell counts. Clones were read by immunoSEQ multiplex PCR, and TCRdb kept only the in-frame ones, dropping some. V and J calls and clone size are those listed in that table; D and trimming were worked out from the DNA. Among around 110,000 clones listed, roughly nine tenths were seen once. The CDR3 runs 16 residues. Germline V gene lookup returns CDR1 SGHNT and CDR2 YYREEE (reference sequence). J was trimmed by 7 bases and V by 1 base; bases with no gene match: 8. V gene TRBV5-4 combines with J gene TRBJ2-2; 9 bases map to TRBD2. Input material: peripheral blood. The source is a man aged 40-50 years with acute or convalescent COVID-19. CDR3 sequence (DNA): TGTGCCAGCAGCTTGTTGGCGGGAGGGCCCGACGGGGAGCTGTTTTTT. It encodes CASSLLAGGPDGELFF.